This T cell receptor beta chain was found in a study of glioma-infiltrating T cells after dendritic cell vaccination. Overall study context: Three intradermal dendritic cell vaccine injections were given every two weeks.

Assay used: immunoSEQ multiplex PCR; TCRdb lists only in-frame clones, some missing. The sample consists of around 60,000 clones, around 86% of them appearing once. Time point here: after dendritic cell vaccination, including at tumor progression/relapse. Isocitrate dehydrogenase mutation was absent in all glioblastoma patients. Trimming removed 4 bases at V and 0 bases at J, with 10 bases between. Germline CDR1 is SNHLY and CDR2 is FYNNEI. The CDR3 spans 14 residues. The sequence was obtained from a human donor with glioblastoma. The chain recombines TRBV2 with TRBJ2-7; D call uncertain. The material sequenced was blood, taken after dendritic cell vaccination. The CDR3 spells CASSASTHSYEQYF. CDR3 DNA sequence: TGTGCCAGCAGTGCGTCTACCCACTCCTACGAGCAGTACTTC. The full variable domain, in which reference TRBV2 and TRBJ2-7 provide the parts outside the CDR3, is EPEVTQTPSHQVTQMGQEVILRCVPISNHLYFYWYRQILGQKVEFLVSFYNNEISEKSEIFDDQFSVERPDGSNFTLKIRSTKLEDSAMYFCASSASTHSYEQYFGPGTRLTVT.